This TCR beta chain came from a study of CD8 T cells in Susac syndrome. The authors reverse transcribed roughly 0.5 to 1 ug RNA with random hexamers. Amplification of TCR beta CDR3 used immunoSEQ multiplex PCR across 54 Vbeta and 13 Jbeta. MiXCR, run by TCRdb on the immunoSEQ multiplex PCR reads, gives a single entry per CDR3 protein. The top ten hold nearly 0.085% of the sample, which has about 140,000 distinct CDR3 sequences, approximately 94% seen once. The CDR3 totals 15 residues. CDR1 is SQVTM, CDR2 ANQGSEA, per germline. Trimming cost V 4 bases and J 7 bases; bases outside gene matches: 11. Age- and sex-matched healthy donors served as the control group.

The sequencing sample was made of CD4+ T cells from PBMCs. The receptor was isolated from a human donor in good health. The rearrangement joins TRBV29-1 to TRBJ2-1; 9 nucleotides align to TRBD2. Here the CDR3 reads CSVVRASGIKNEQFF. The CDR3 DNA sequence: TGCAGCGTTGTAAGGGCTAGCGGGATAAAAAATGAGCAGTTCTTC.